This is a list of T cell receptor beta chains from one sample in a study of T cell repertoires in urothelial bladder cancer. Data came from immunoSEQ multiplex PCR; TCRdb stores just in-frame clones and leaves some out. Counted here are about 13,000 clones, roughly 65% occurring once; the ten biggest clones make up approximately 9%. The sequenced material came from tumor-infiltrating cells from bladder cancer. The receptors originated from a human donor with urothelial carcinoma. Each CDR3 is given with its conserved first and last residue. D genes are given only for firm matches. Only some rows state a clone size, as once, few, many or a class for expanded clones.

j_gene | abundance | d_gene | v_gene | CDR3nt | CDR3aa
TRBJ1-4 | . | . | TRBV9 | TGTGCCAGCAGCGTAGATGAAAAACTGTTTTTT | CASSVDEKLFF
TRBJ1-1 | . | . | TRBV7-9 | TGTGCCAGCAGCTTAGGACTTACGAGAGAGGACACTGAAGCTTTCTTT | CASSLGLTREDTEAFF
TRBJ1-2 | . | TRBD1 | TRBV7-8 | TGTGCCAGCAGCAGGGACAGTAAGGGCTACACCTTC | CASSRDSKGYTF
TRBJ2-2 | . | . | TRBV5-1 | TGCGCCAGCCGGAGTGCGGGGAGCACCGGGGAGCTGTTTTTT | CASRSAGSTGELFF
TRBJ2-7 | . | . | TRBV6-5 | TGTGCCAGCCGGGGCCTCTACGAGCAGTACTTC | CASRGLYEQYF
TRBJ2-1 | few | . | TRBV7-2 | TGTGCCAGCAGCTCAGATTTTTACAATGAGCAGTTCTTC | CASSSDFYNEQFF
TRBJ2-4 | . | . | TRBV5-1 | TGCGCCAGCAGCTTGGGAGGGGAAAACATTCAGTACTTC | CASSLGGENIQYF
TRBJ2-3 | . | . | TRBV7-9 | TGTGCCAGCAGCGGGTTTCTCAGCACAGATACGCAGTATTTT | CASSGFLSTDTQYF
TRBJ1-5 | . | . | TRBV11-2 | TGTGCCAGCAGCTTAGGAGATCGTCAGCCCCAGCATTTT | CASSLGDRQPQHF
TRBJ1-5 | . | . | TRBV7-9 | TGTGCCAGCAGCCCTCTTACAGGGTATGGCAATCAGCCCCAGCATTTT | CASSPLTGYGNQPQHF
TRBJ2-1 | . | TRBD2 | TRBV19 | TGTGCCAGTAGTCGGGGACTAGCGGGGGTGGGAGAGCAGTTCTTC | CASSRGLAGVGEQFF
TRBJ2-1 | . | . | TRBV21-1 | TGTGCCAGCAGCAACCCCCCCGGCACCAGTCATGCAGTCTACAATGAGCAGTTCTTC | CASSNPPGTSHAVYNEQFF
TRBJ1-3 | . | . | TRBV6-1 | TGTGCCAGCATCTTCTCTGGAAACACCATATATTTT | CASIFSGNTIYF
TRBJ2-1 | medium-sized | TRBD2 | TRBV7-6 | TGTGCCAGCAGCTTGACTAGCGGGGGGTTTAATGAGCAGTTCTTC | CASSLTSGGFNEQFF
TRBJ1-4 | . | TRBD1 | TRBV5-6 | TGTGCCAGCAGCTTGGCCGATACAGGGGGCGAAAAACTGTTTTTT | CASSLADTGGEKLFF
TRBJ1-1 | . | . | TRBV27 | TGTGCCAGCACCTCCTTGGGTGCGTTGAACACTGAAGCTTTCTTT | CASTSLGALNTEAFF
TRBJ1-4 | few | . | TRBV9 | TGTGCCAGCAGCGCGGACACCTTGAATGAAAAACTGTTTTTT | CASSADTLNEKLFF
TRBJ2-4 | . | TRBD1 | TRBV7-2 | TGTGCCAGCAGCCAGACAGGGGGCAGCGGCATTCAGTACTTC | CASSQTGGSGIQYF
TRBJ2-5 | . | . | TRBV21-1 | TGTGCCAGCAGCCGAGGGGCGGGTAAGAGTCAAGAGACCCAGTACTTC | CASSRGAGKSQETQYF
TRBJ1-2 | . | . | TRBV27 | TGTGCCAGCAGTTTAGGGCTCGGACAGTACTATGGCTACACCTTC | CASSLGLGQYYGYTF
TRBJ1-4 | . | . | TRBV7-6 | TGTGCCAGCAGCTTGCTACCGGGTAGAACTAATGAAAAACTGTTTTTT | CASSLLPGRTNEKLFF
TRBJ2-5 | . | . | TRBV5-4 | TGTGCCAGCAGCCCATCCGCAGTAGAAGAGACCCAGTACTTC | CASSPSAVEETQYF
TRBJ1-5 | . | TRBD1 | TRBV6-5 | TGTGCCAGCAGCTCAACAGGGGAACCCCAGCATTTT | CASSSTGEPQHF
TRBJ2-5 | . | . | TRBV7-2 | TGTGCCAGCAGCTTATCCCGACCAAAACTCCAAGAGACCCAGTACTTC | CASSLSRPKLQETQYF
TRBJ1-6 | . | . | TRBV30 | TGTGCCTGGAGTGTAGGGGGGTGGGGTTCACCCCTCCACTTT | CAWSVGGWGSPLHF
TRBJ2-7 | . | . | TRBV6-5 | TGTGCCAGCAGTTCTCCCGGGACTGCCGTTTGGGAGCAGTACTTC | CASSSPGTAVWEQYF
TRBJ1-1 | few | . | TRBV29-1 | TGCAGCGCTGGACGGATGAACACTGAAGCTTTCTTT | CSAGRMNTEAFF
TRBJ1-4 | once | . | TRBV4-2 | TGTGCCAGCAGCCAGGACCACGAAAAACTGTTTTTT | CASSQDHEKLFF
TRBJ1-1 | few | TRBD1 | TRBV30 | TGTGCCTGGGATACAGGGGGAGAGACTGAAGCTTTCTTT | CAWDTGGETEAFF
TRBJ1-3 | once | TRBD1 | TRBV13 | TGTGCCAGCAGCCCCACGGGACAGGGGGGGAACACCATATATTTT | CASSPTGQGGNTIYF
TRBJ2-3 | once | TRBD2 | TRBV11-3 | TGTGCCAGCAGTAGCGGGGGGAAGATAGATACGCAGTATTTT | CASSSGGKIDTQYF
TRBJ2-3 | . | TRBD2 | TRBV14 | TGTGCCAGCAGCCAAGGGGCGGGGGGGCCTGGAGATACGCAGTATTTT | CASSQGAGGPGDTQYF
TRBJ2-5 | . | . | TRBV7-9 | TGTGCCAGCAGCCTCACCAAAGGGGGTAGTAGAGAGACCCAGTACTTC | CASSLTKGGSRETQYF
TRBJ1-1 | . | . | TRBV7-3 | TGTGCCAGCAGCTTTCAGACTAACACTGAAGCTTTCTTT | CASSFQTNTEAFF
TRBJ1-2 | . | . | TRBV12-5 | TGTGCTAGTGGCGCAGGGGATGGCTATGGCTACACCTTC | CASGAGDGYGYTF
TRBJ1-1 | . | . | TRBV18 | TGTGCCAGCTCACCAGTGGTGGACACTGAAGCTTTCTTT | CASSPVVDTEAFF
TRBJ1-4 | few | . | TRBV5-4 | TGTGCCAGCAGCATAGCCGGGACACTTAAACTGTTTTTT | CASSIAGTLKLFF
TRBJ1-1 | once | TRBD1 | TRBV5-1 | TGCGCCAGCAGCCCGTCCGGGACAGGGAACACTGAAGCTTTCTTT | CASSPSGTGNTEAFF
TRBJ1-2 | few | TRBD1 | TRBV2 | TGTGCCAGCAGGAGTTTACAGGGGGCTCTATCCCCATCCTATGGCTACACCTTC | CASRSLQGALSPSYGYTF
TRBJ1-2 | . | TRBD1 | TRBV7-8 | TGTGCCAGCAGCCGGGACAGTAGGGGCTACACCTTC | CASSRDSRGYTF
TRBJ2-1 | . | TRBD2 | TRBV5-1 | TGCGCCAGCAGCTCAGAGCGGGGGGGCCTGGATGAGCAGTTCTTC | CASSSERGGLDEQFF
TRBJ1-1 | . | TRBD1 | TRBV4-1 | TGCGCCAGCAGCCCGCGGACAGGAGGGACTGAAGCTTTCTTT | CASSPRTGGTEAFF